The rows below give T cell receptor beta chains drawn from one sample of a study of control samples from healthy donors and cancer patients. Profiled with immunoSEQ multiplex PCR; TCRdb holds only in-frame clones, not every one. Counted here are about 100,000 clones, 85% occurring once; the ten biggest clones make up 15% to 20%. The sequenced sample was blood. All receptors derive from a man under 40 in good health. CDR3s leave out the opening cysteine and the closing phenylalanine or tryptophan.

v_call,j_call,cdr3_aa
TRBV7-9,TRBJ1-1,ASSPLGPEAF
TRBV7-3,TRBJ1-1,ASSLKGEGTEAF
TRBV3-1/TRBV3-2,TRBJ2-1,ASSRPVGGVRDEQF
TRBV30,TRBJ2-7,AWNKQGGAYEQY
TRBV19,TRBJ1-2,ASSILLGRGTPGYT
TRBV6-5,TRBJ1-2,ASSYGASNYGYT
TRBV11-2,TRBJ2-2,ASSTGTTGTGELF
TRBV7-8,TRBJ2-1,ASSLAHHNEQF
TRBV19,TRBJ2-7,ASSRTSGRAYEQY
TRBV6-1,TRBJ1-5,ASSERGGQPQH
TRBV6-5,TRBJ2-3,ASSRRHPGTDTQY
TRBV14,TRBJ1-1,ASSQGQYTEAF
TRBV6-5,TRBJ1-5,ASSYGPGRGQPQH
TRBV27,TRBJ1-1,ASSLNMVNTEAF
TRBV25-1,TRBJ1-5,ASSDHGGTGVGKPQH
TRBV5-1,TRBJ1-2,ASSPEGANYGYT
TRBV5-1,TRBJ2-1,ASSSSGARYNEQF
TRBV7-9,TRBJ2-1,ASSLGSGQYNEQF
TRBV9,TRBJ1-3,ASREDSSGNTIY
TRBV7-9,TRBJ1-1,ASSLGGVATEAF
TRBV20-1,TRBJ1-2,SADEGRGYT
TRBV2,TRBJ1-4,ASSVTGDNEKLF
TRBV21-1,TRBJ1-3,ASSNRGAKVRPCGNTIY
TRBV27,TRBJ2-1,ASSFESSGGYNEQF
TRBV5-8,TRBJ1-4,ASSLGQQGVEKLF
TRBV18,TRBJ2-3,ASSPQVAASTDTQY
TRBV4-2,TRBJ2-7,ASSQRLSTSGGAYEQY
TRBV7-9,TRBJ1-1,ASSSIRDSRAF
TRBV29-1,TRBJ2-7,SVPGSSSYEQY
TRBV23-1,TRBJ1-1,ASSPRRGANTEAF
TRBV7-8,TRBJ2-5,ASSLALTSGVQETQY
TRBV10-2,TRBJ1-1,ASSESGQGRTEAF
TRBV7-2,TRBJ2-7,ASSPQAVSYEQY
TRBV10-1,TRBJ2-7,ASSASYEQY
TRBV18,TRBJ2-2,ASSNTGELF
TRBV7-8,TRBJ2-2,ASSLGGAVSGELF
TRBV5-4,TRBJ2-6,ASSPGDSGANVLT
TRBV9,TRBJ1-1,ASSVGGQNTEAF
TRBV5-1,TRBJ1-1,ASSLGQGAEAF
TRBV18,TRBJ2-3,ASSPPNTDTQY
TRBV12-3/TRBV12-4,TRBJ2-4,ASSRGTRQY
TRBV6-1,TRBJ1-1,ASSEFSEAF